A selection of T cell receptor beta chains follows, all from one sample in a study of T cells in Graves' hyperthyroidism and ophthalmopathy. TCRdb reanalysed the multiplex PCR reads using MiXCR and keeps one entry per CDR3 protein. This table has about 600,000 distinct CDR3 sequences, roughly 16% appearing once. What was sequenced was blood. All receptors come from a woman in her forties with Graves' ophthalmopathy. CDR3s include the opening cysteine and the closing phenylalanine or tryptophan. D genes are given only for firm matches. Clone size is not always given. Where it is, it says once, few, many or a class for expanded clones.

TRBD2,TRBV10-2,TRBJ2-1,-,TGCGCCAGCATGCTAGCGGGAGCTTACAATGAGCAGTTCTTC,CASMLAGAYNEQFF
-,TRBV5-5,TRBJ2-5,many,TGTGCCAGCAGCTCTTTACAGGGACGGGAGACCCAGTACTTC,CASSSLQGRETQYF
-,TRBV20-1,TRBJ2-2,-,TGCAGTGCTAGAGATTGGAAGTCCGGGGAGCTGTTTTTT,CSARDWKSGELFF
TRBD2,TRBV7-2,TRBJ2-1,few,TGTGCCAGCAGCTTACCGACTAGCTGGAGGCAGTTCTTC,CASSLPTSWRQFF
TRBD1,TRBV10-3,TRBJ1-1,-,TGTGCCATCAGTGAGTCCACAGGGGTCTTGAACACTGAAGCTTTCTTT,CAISESTGVLNTEAFF
TRBD2,TRBV2,TRBJ2-5,few,TGTGCCAGCAGCATGGACCTAGCGGGAGTGGAGACCCAGTACTTC,CASSMDLAGVETQYF
-,TRBV6-1,TRBJ2-7,-,TGTGCCAGCAGCCCCGAGGCCGGGACCTACGAGCAGTACTTC,CASSPEAGTYEQYF
TRBD1,TRBV20-1,TRBJ2-7,many,TGCAGTGCAAGAGGGACAGGGCCCCACGAGCAGTACTTC,CSARGTGPHEQYF
-,TRBV7-2,TRBJ1-5,-,TGTGCCAGCAGCCCCGTCGGTTATCAGCCCCAGCATTTT,CASSPVGYQPQHF
-,TRBV15,TRBJ2-7,-,TGTGCCACCAGCTTAAGGGGTGGTTCGTACGAGCAGTACTTC,CATSLRGGSYEQYF
-,TRBV11-2,TRBJ2-1,many,TGTGCCAGCAGCTCCCAAACAGGGGGGGGTGAGCAGTTCTTC,CASSSQTGGGEQFF
-,TRBV6-2/TRBV6-3,TRBJ1-2,many,TGTGCCAGCAGTTCACGGGAACCCTATGGCTACACCTTC,CASSSREPYGYTF
TRBD2,TRBV18,TRBJ2-5,many,TGTGCCAGCTCACCTGCGGGAGACGCGACCCAGTACTTC,CASSPAGDATQYF
-,TRBV20-1,TRBJ2-4,many,TGCAGTGCTGCTATGTGGGAGCGAGGAAACATTCAGTACTTC,CSAAMWERGNIQYF
TRBD1,TRBV5-5,TRBJ1-1,many,TGTGCCAGCAGGGGACAGGGAGAGTTGAGCACTGAAGCTTTCTTT,CASRGQGELSTEAFF
TRBD1,TRBV3-1,TRBJ1-6,-,TGTGCCAGCAGCCAACAGGACAGGGGAGGTTCCTATAATTCACCCCTCCACTTT,CASSQQDRGGSYNSPLHF
TRBD2,TRBV3-1,TRBJ2-3,many,TGTGCCAGCAGCCTTACTAGCGGGGCAGATACGCAGTATTTT,CASSLTSGADTQYF
-,TRBV19,TRBJ2-1,-,TGTGCCAGTAGTATGCGGAACAATGAGCAGTTCTTC,CASSMRNNEQFF
-,TRBV12-3/TRBV12-4,TRBJ2-7,-,TGTGCCAGCAGTTTCAGGCACGAGCAGTACTTC,CASSFRHEQYF
TRBD1,TRBV3-1,TRBJ1-3,-,TGTGCCAGCAGCCAAGGGGACAGGGGAAACACCATATATTTT,CASSQGDRGNTIYF
-,TRBV6-1,TRBJ2-5,many,TGTGCCAGCAGCAAGCTCACCGGGTTCCAAGAGACCCAGTACTTC,CASSKLTGFQETQYF
TRBD2,TRBV20-1,TRBJ2-1,-,TGCAGTGCTAATAGCGGGACCCACAATGAGCAGTTCTTC,CSANSGTHNEQFF